The 9 T cell receptor beta chains presented below share a single source sample, sequenced in a study of blood T cell repertoires in COVID-19. The table came from immunoSEQ multiplex PCR; TCRdb's copy has only in-frame clones and leaves some out. Of about 71,000 clones in the sample, approximately 90% are singletons; the top ten hold around 5%. Sequenced input: peripheral blood. The source is a woman aged 18-29 years with acute or convalescent COVID-19.

The chain combines TRBV5-8 with TRBJ2-1; no definite D call. Germline CDR1 is SGHTS and CDR2 is YDEGEE. The germline V and J ends were trimmed by 2 bases and 3 bases, with 15 bases remaining between them. The CDR3 covers 16 residues. The CDR3 protein is CASSLPDTDLYNEQFF. In DNA form, the CDR3 reads TGTGCCAGCAGCTTACCCGACACAGATCTCTACAATGAGCAGTTCTTC.

The chain links TRBV18 to TRBJ2-7; D remains ambiguous. Germline values: CDR1 KGHSH, CDR2 LQKENI. Trimming took 5 bases from V and 6 from J, leaving 14 bases between them. This CDR3 comprises 13 residues. Written as DNA, the CDR3 is TGTGCCAGCTCAACGACTTTAGTAGCCGAGCAGTACTTC. The encoded protein is CASSTTLVAEQYF.

The chain has TRBV27 and TRBJ1-6, with a tentative D call TRBD1 (6 bases). V was cut by 8 bases and J by 9 bases, with 14 bases left in between. The CDR3 length is 13 residues. Germline V gene data show CDR1 as MNHEY and CDR2 as SMNVEV (reference sequence). The CDR3, as DNA: TGTGCCAGCGGGGACAAGGGGAGTTCACCCCTCCACTTT. Translating it yields CASGDKGSSPLHF.

The chain carries TRBV28 and TRBJ1-2; 8 bases fit TRBD1. The CDR3 sequence is 14 residues long. Germline V gene data show CDR1 as MDHEN and CDR2 as SYDVKM. Trimming at V came to 7 bases and at J to 4 bases, leaving 8 bases not matched to a gene. The CDR3 loop is CASKQGALAYGYTF. The CDR3 coding sequence is TGTGCCAGCAAGCAGGGGGCTCTAGCCTATGGCTACACCTTC.

This clone was observed a single time. The CDR3 reads CASNGGHDSGNTIYF. DNA of the CDR3: TGTGCCAGCAATGGAGGGCACGACTCTGGAAACACCATATATTTT. The chain has TRBV2 and TRBJ1-3, with D hard to call. With 7 bases removed from V and 0 bases from J, the gap between germline ends came to 13 bases. The CDR3 runs 15 residues. The germline CDR1 and CDR2 sequences are SNHLY and FYNNEI.

J is TRBJ1-1 and V is TRBV21-1. TRBV21-1 is shown as a pseudogene. The CDR3 is 20 residues long. The CDR3 protein is CASRLTRGYPSGDPATEAFF. CDR3 nucleotides: TGTGCCAGCAGACTCACACGGGGGTACCCCTCGGGGGATCCTGCGACTGAAGCTTTCTTT.

J is TRBJ2-2 and V is TRBV27; unclear D gene. This CDR3 has 15 amino acids. Germline V gene data show CDR1 as MNHEY and CDR2 as SMNVEV (reference sequence). Trimming pared 0 bases from V and 0 bases from J, leaving 5 bases between. This CDR3 is CASSLSGANTGELFF. In DNA, the CDR3 is TGTGCCAGCAGTTTATCCGGAGCGAACACCGGGGAGCTGTTTTTT.

CDR3 DNA sequence: TGTGCCAGCAGCCCGGCCCGGGGGGGGTACGTCAATGAGCAGTTCTTC. Residues: CASSPARGGYVNEQFF. The rearrangement links TRBV28 to TRBJ2-1; 8 positions agree with TRBD2. The length of the CDR3 is 16 residues. CDR1 MDHEN and CDR2 SYDVKM come from the germline V gene. V lost 6 bases, J lost 6 bases, and 13 bases stayed unmatched.

The chain links TRBV28 to TRBJ1-6; 10 bases line up with TRBD1. V lost 6 bases and J lost 7; bases outside the gene matches: 6. This CDR3 region has 15 residues. Per germline, CDR1 MDHEN and CDR2 SYDVKM. CDR3 bases: TGTGCCAGCAGGAAGGGACAGGGGATGAATTCACCCCTCCACTTT. Translated, it gives CASRKGQGMNSPLHF.